The T cell receptor (beta chain) described here comes from a study of blood T cell repertoires in COVID-19 (dated by TCRdb to 2019 to 2021). The study in broad terms: The collaborator samples originated in the United States, Italy and Spain and spanned the acute and convalescent phases of COVID-19. Deeply sampled blood TCRbeta repertoires from subjects exposed to, actively infected with, or recovered from COVID-19 were included in the dataset. Samples were obtained from the ongoing ImmuneRACE study (first 160 participants) and from approximately 1,200 subjects provided by 6 global collaborators. Where available, HLA class I and class II types were obtained from metadata supplied by the sample provider rather than from assay-based typing. The material from the prospective study consisted of cDNA or gDNA derived from T cells, B-cell-depleted T cells, or PBMCs. The repertoires were released in a freely available public database intended as a resource for research on the immune response to SARS-CoV-2. A de-identified subject ID, COVID-19 status, age in years and sex were almost always included in the sample metadata.

General findings and caveats noted by the study authors: Clinical and demographic metadata were provided uncurated, with the amount varying by source and participant.

Collaborating institutions collected whole blood in K2EDTA tubes following their own protocols. For TCRbeta analysis, collaborators shipped samples as frozen whole blood, isolated PBMCs, or DNA extracted from either of those sample types. The immunoSEQ Assay, a bias-controlled multiplex PCR, was used to amplify TCRbeta CDR3 regions from genomic DNA. In the source study's methods: Nucleated cell counts per sample were estimated from amplification of reference gene primers within the assay. Sequence reads were collapsed and filtered to measure the absolute abundance of every unique TCRbeta CDR3 rearrangement. Productive Simpson clonality was computed per sample as the square root of Simpson's diversity index over productive rearrangements. The clones in this table, taken by TCRdb from immuneACCESS, are in-frame only. Not every clone is retained; where verified, under half of the shortfall comes from an unresolved V gene, and the cause of the rest is unknown. V and J calls and clone size come straight from that table; D and trimming were deduced from the DNA. The table for this sample lists 200,000 to 300,000 clones; approximately 90% of them were counted only once. In total, the top ten clones hold around 3% of the sample.

At the junction V is shortened by 8 bases and J by 5 bases; bases outside the gene matches: 20. Measured from the cysteine to the phenylalanine, the CDR3 is 17 residues long. Of the read, only the CDR3 DNA is kept; its 51 bases are in frame from base 1. Taken from the germline V gene (reference sequence), the CDR1 and CDR2 loops are LGHDT and YNNKEL. Comments on this clone: Its antigen specificity is not known. No per-base quality is available; no much larger clone lies one base away.

The receptor was derived from a man between 18 and 29 years old with active or convalescent COVID-19. The specimen was peripheral blood. The V and J segments used are TRBV3-1 (or the pseudogene TRBV3-2) and TRBJ2-7; 8 of the junction bases match TRBD2. The CDR3 in this case is CASAAPRGGNDRHEQYF. The sequence in DNA is TGTGCCAGCGCCGCCCCCCGCGGGGGGAATGATAGGCACGAGCAGTACTTC.